This T cell receptor (beta chain) derives from a study of T cells in Graves' hyperthyroidism and ophthalmopathy. Authors of the study amplified TCR beta CDR3 regions from RNA transcripts. During a first-round RT-PCR of the TCR CDR3, the HTBI primer set was used. TCRdb reprocessed the multiplex PCR reads with MiXCR, giving one entry per CDR3 protein. The profile covers around 350,000 distinct CDR3 sequences, with 15% appearing a single time and approximately 19% taken by the ten largest. V trimming: 6 bases; J trimming: 6 bases; junction bases outside the gene matches: 8. CDR3 length equals 14 residues. The V gene's germline CDR1 is MDHEN and CDR2 SYDVKM. Diagnostic assessment was based on clinical symptoms, serum thyroxine and TRAb, thyroid ultrasound and orbital computed tomography. This clonotype was detected many times.

This receptor was identified in a woman aged 60-75 years with Graves' ophthalmopathy. What was sequenced was blood. V is TRBV28 and J is TRBJ1-5; 7 bases are shared with TRBD1. The CDR3 nucleotides read TGTGCCAGCAGCCCTAACGACAGGGTTCAGCCCCAGCATTTT. It codes for CASSPNDRVQPQHF. The full variable domain, rest sourced from reference TRBV28 and TRBJ1-5, is DVKVTQSSRYLVKRTGEKVFLECVQDMDHENMFWYRQDPGLGLRLIYFSYDVKMKEKGDIPEGYSVSREKKERFSLILESASTNQTSMYLCASSPNDRVQPQHFGDGTRLSIL.